The clone carrying this T cell receptor (beta chain) was detected only a few times. The data derive from a study of blood T cell repertoires in COVID-19. About the study: The samples span acute and convalescent COVID-19 from the United States, Italy and Spain. PBMCs, B-cell-depleted T cells, or T cells were the source of the cDNA or gDNA that made up the material.

Source study methods: Amplification from reference gene primers served as the basis for estimated nucleated cell counts. Produced via immunoSEQ multiplex PCR; TCRdb's table is partial and in-frame only. The V and J calls and clone size come from that table; D and trimming were worked out from the DNA. Of over 75,000 clones in the sample, roughly 88% were seen once. The germline CDR1 and CDR2 sequences are SGDLS and YYNGEE. Trimming took 4 bases from V and 9 from J, leaving 17 bases between them. The CDR3 is made up of 14 amino acids. This TCR came from a woman between 45 and 60 years old with acute or convalescent COVID-19. The rearrangement joins TRBV9 to TRBJ2-1; tentatively, D is TRBD2 (5 bases). Sample: peripheral blood. CDR3 DNA sequence: TGTGCCAGCAGCTCCCGGGATATAGAGGGTGAGCAGTTCTTC. Its translation is CASSSRDIEGEQFF.